These T cell receptor beta chains were read from a single sample in a study of cytomegalovirus exposure and HLA in healthy donors. Profiling relied on immunoSEQ multiplex PCR, and the TCRdb table lists in-frame clones only, not all of them. This sample has about 100,000 clones, with roughly 84% found just once. Sequencing used PBMCs. The receptor source for this set is a young woman in good health and CMV-seronegative. Each CDR3 is given with its conserved first and last residue. Fields, in order: CDR3 DNA, CDR3 protein, J gene, CDR3 length, D gene, V gene, clone size. D genes are given only for firm matches. The size field is filled for only some rows; it gives once, few, many or a size class.

DNA: TGCGCCAGCAGCTTGGCCGAGTCCTCCTACGAGCAGTACTTC
CDR3: CASSLAESSYEQYF
J: TRBJ2-7
length: 14
D: NA
V: TRBV5-1
size: NA

DNA: TGTGCCAGCAGTTTATGGGGCAGGGGAAATCAGCCCCAGCATTTT
CDR3: CASSLWGRGNQPQHF
J: TRBJ1-5
length: 15
D: NA
V: TRBV28
size: NA

DNA: TGTGCCAGCAGTGAACTAGCTGGGGCCAACGTCCTGACTTTC
CDR3: CASSELAGANVLTF
J: TRBJ2-6
length: 14
D: NA
V: TRBV6-1
size: NA

DNA: TGTGCCAGCACTCCGGCCGGGACAGGGGATGGGGGAGGATATGGCTACACCTTC
CDR3: CASTPAGTGDGGGYGYTF
J: TRBJ1-2
length: 18
D: TRBD1
V: TRBV2
size: NA

DNA: TGTGCCAGCAGTCAGACAGGGGTCCTATACGAGCAGTACTTC
CDR3: CASSQTGVLYEQYF
J: TRBJ2-7
length: 14
D: TRBD1
V: TRBV28
size: few

DNA: TGTGCCAGCAGCTTAGAAACCGGGACAGATGGCTACACCTTC
CDR3: CASSLETGTDGYTF
J: TRBJ1-2
length: 14
D: TRBD1
V: TRBV7-2
size: once

DNA: TGTGCCAGCAGTTCCGGGACAGCTCCCTACGAGCAGTACTTC
CDR3: CASSSGTAPYEQYF
J: TRBJ2-7
length: 14
D: TRBD1
V: TRBV28
size: NA

DNA: TGTGCCAGCAGCTGGGCCGGGACAGGGAACGAAAAACTGTTTTTT
CDR3: CASSWAGTGNEKLFF
J: TRBJ1-4
length: 15
D: TRBD1
V: TRBV5-5
size: NA

DNA: TGCAGCGTTGCTCGCTCAGATAGCGGGAGTTTAGAAGAGCAGTACTTC
CDR3: CSVARSDSGSLEEQYF
J: TRBJ2-7
length: 16
D: TRBD2
V: TRBV29-1
size: NA

DNA: TGCAGTGCTACCCCCTCCCATGAGCAGTTCTTC
CDR3: CSATPSHEQFF
J: TRBJ2-1
length: 11
D: NA
V: TRBV20-1
size: few

DNA: TGCAGCGTTGGGGCGCGAGACACTGAAGCTTTCTTT
CDR3: CSVGARDTEAFF
J: TRBJ1-1
length: 12
D: NA
V: TRBV29-1
size: NA

DNA: TGTGCCAGCGGGGGGGGGAACGACTATGGCTACACCTTC
CDR3: CASGGGNDYGYTF
J: TRBJ1-2
length: 13
D: NA
V: TRBV6-5
size: NA

DNA: TGCGCCAGCACCAAAAGGGGACAGAAAGAGACCCAGTACTTC
CDR3: CASTKRGQKETQYF
J: TRBJ2-5
length: 14
D: TRBD1
V: TRBV10-1
size: NA

DNA: TGCGCCAGCAGCTGGGGACTTCGATCGAACACCGGGGAGCTGTTTTTT
CDR3: CASSWGLRSNTGELFF
J: TRBJ2-2
length: 16
D: NA
V: TRBV5-1
size: NA

DNA: TGTGCCAGCAGTTACCCTGGGACGGGGGCCTACGAGCAGTACTTC
CDR3: CASSYPGTGAYEQYF
J: TRBJ2-7
length: 15
D: NA
V: TRBV6-6
size: NA

DNA: TGCGCCAGCAGCCAAGAAGTAGCCAGGGGCTACGAGCAGTACTTC
CDR3: CASSQEVARGYEQYF
J: TRBJ2-7
length: 15
D: NA
V: TRBV4-1
size: once

DNA: TGTGCCAGCAGCCCGTACCGAGGGGGGCTGTTTTTT
CDR3: CASSPYRGGLFF
J: TRBJ2-2
length: 12
D: NA
V: TRBV7-9
size: NA

DNA: TGTGCCACCAGCGCCCGGGACAGGGGGCACTACGAGCAGTACTTC
CDR3: CATSARDRGHYEQYF
J: TRBJ2-7
length: 15
D: TRBD1
V: TRBV15
size: NA

DNA: TGTGCCTGGAGCTCAAGACAGGGCGTCGAGCAGTATTTT
CDR3: CAWSSRQGVEQYF
J: TRBJ2-3
length: 13
D: TRBD1
V: TRBV30
size: NA

DNA: TGCGCCAGCAGCCAAGAGTGGGGGCAGGGGCAGTGGTTCAATGAGCAGTTCTTC
CDR3: CASSQEWGQGQWFNEQFF
J: TRBJ2-1
length: 18
D: NA
V: TRBV4-3
size: NA

DNA: TGTGCCAGCAGTGAATTTGGAGGGAGGGTAGCGGGAGAGAACTACGAGCAGTACTTC
CDR3: CASSEFGGRVAGENYEQYF
J: TRBJ2-7
length: 19
D: TRBD2
V: TRBV6-1
size: once

DNA: TGTGCCAGCAGCTTCATCCTGGGGCGCCCCCACGAGCAGTACTTC
CDR3: CASSFILGRPHEQYF
J: TRBJ2-7
length: 15
D: NA
V: TRBV5-4
size: few

DNA: TGTGCCAGCAGTTCGGGCGGGGTGGACACTGAAGCTTTCTTT
CDR3: CASSSGGVDTEAFF
J: TRBJ1-1
length: 14
D: NA
V: TRBV28
size: NA

DNA: TGCGCCAGCAGCCGCAGCAGGGAGGGGCTGGGTGAAGCTTTCTTT
CDR3: CASSRSREGLGEAFF
J: TRBJ1-1
length: 15
D: NA
V: TRBV4-3
size: few